What follows is one T cell receptor beta chain and its context. How the authors handled the data: Amplification of reference gene primers was used by the study to estimate nucleated cell counts. TCRdb's copy holds only in-frame clones and misses some; the assay was immunoSEQ multiplex PCR. V, J and clone size derive from that table, while D and trimming were established from the DNA sequence. The sample carries some 90,000 clones, around 88% recorded once. The data belong to a study of blood T cell repertoires in COVID-19. Study-wide context: Sites in the United States, Italy and Spain provided acute and convalescent COVID-19 samples. From T cells, B-cell-depleted T cells, or PBMCs came the material, which was cDNA or gDNA.

V was trimmed by 4 bases and J by 0 bases, leaving 12 bases between them. The CDR3 consists of 15 residues. The germline CDR1 and CDR2 sequences are MDHEN and SYDVKM. This clonotype was sampled from an elderly man with active or convalescent COVID-19. Sequencing was done on a sample of peripheral blood. The chain employs TRBV28 and TRBJ1-1; no firm D call. In nucleotides, the CDR3 is TGTGCCAGCAGTTCCCCCGAGGCAATGAACACTGAAGCTTTCTTT. Translating it yields CASSSPEAMNTEAFF.